What follows are 17 T cell receptor beta chains derived from one specimen sequenced in a study of spatial heterogeneity in lung cancer. General study results and limits: In tumors, expanded intratumoral alpha and beta TCR counts tracked mutation counts.

Specified time point: sample taken at primary tumor resection. These receptors' targets are unknown. TCRdb fed the 5' RACE reads into MiXCR, producing one record per CDR3 protein. The sample has 2,100 or so distinct CDR3 sequences, 7% to 8.5% seen once. This specimen consisted of lung tumor tissue, obtained at surgery. The receptors were gathered from a male donor with early-stage non-small cell lung cancer.

At least ten counts were recorded for this clonotype. This chain joins TRBV19 and TRBJ2-2; D could derive from TRBD1 or TRBD2 (5 bases each). The CDR3 spans 15 residues. Trimming pared 5 bases from V and 0 bases from J, leaving 10 bases between. CDR1 is LNHDA, CDR2 SQIVND, per germline (reference sequence). The chain's CDR3 is CASSPGTSNTGELFF. The CDR3 DNA is TGTGCCAGTAGTCCTGGGACCTCGAACACCGGGGAGCTGTTTTTT.

This clonotype has a count of ten or more. The chain joins TRBV6-4 to TRBJ1-2; no firm D call. The V end was cut by 2 bases, the J end by 5 bases, with 21 bases between. Germline CDR1 and CDR2: MRHNA and SNTAGT. The CDR3 spans 17 residues. The CDR3 coding sequence is TGTGCCAGCAGTGACACGTTCGCAGGAGGACCGGGGTATGGCTACACCTTC. Its protein product is CASSDTFAGGPGYGYTF.

This rearrangement joins TRBV11-2 to TRBJ2-1; 13 bases are shared with TRBD2. V shed 5 bases, J shed 10 bases, and the junction held 8 bases outside the gene matches. Germline V CDR1 and CDR2: SGHAT, FQNNGV. The CDR3 is 15 amino acids. The CDR3 region is CASSPGLAGVLEQFF. CDR3 DNA: TGTGCCAGCAGCCCAGGACTAGCGGGAGTCCTCGAGCAGTTCTTC. Supplemented by reference TRBV11-2 and TRBJ2-1, the full variable domain reads EAGVAQSPRYKIIEKRQSVAFWCNPISGHATLYWYQQILGQGPKLLIQFQNNGVVDDSQLPKDRFSAERLKGVDSTLKIQPAKLEDSAVYLCASSPGLAGVLEQFFGPGTRLTVL.

The chain uses TRBV12-3 or TRBV12-4 and TRBJ2-2; 10 bases match TRBD1. The length of the CDR3 is 17 residues. Losses at the gene ends were 2 bases for V and 1 base for J; bases not matched to a gene: 4. The CDR3 DNA reads TGTGCCAGCAGTTTATGGACAGGGGGGATGAACACCGGGGAGCTGTTTTTT. It yields the protein CASSLWTGGMNTGELFF.

By share, this clonotype ranks as large. The genes are TRBV10-3 and TRBJ2-1, with 12 bases identical to TRBD2. With 0 bases clipped from V and 10 bases from J, the junction kept 4 bases outside the gene matches. This CDR3 has 15 residues. Germline V gene sequence: CDR1 ENHRY, CDR2 SYGVKD. The CDR3 nucleotides read TGTGCCATCAGTGAGTCGACTAGCGGGGGAGTGGAGCAGTTCTTC. This encodes CAISESTSGGVEQFF.

In its sample, this clonotype ranks as medium-sized (0.01 to 0.1%). The chain recombines TRBV20-1 with TRBJ2-5; the match to TRBD2 covers 8 bases. In germline, CDR1 is DFQATT, CDR2 SNEGSKA (reference sequence). The CDR3 has 16 residues. V dropped 8 bases and J dropped 5; count of bases not matched to a gene: 19. As DNA, the CDR3 is TGCAGTCCAAGGTCCCCAGCGGGGGTCTCGGGGGAGACCCAGTACTTC. Amino acid sequence: CSPRSPAGVSGETQYF.

The sample holds many counts of this clonotype. V gene TRBV6-6 combines with J gene TRBJ2-7; the D call may be TRBD1 or TRBD2 (5 bases each). V was shortened by 0 bases and J by 2 bases, with 14 bases between the two germline ends. CDR1 is MNHNY, CDR2 SVGAGI, per germline (reference sequence). This CDR3 spans 16 amino acids. The CDR3, as DNA: TGTGCCAGCAGTTACTCGAACCGGGGACCAACCTACGAGCAGTACTTC. It yields the protein CASSYSNRGPTYEQYF.

This clonotype has a count of ten or more. The chain employs TRBV12-3 or TRBV12-4 and TRBJ1-6, with TRBD1 identical over 7 bases. V gave up 1 base and J gave up 10 bases; unmatched junction bases: 13. This CDR3 comprises 17 residues. The CDR3 protein is CASSLGPDRVIGSPLHF. As DNA, the CDR3 is TGTGCCAGCAGTTTAGGACCCGACAGGGTGATAGGGTCACCCCTCCACTTT.

This clonotype was found many times. The chain has TRBV7-8 and TRBJ1-4; no firm D call. Between the trimmed V and J ends, which lost 3 bases and 1 base, there was a span of 9 bases. The CDR3 has 15 amino acids. Germline CDR1 is SGHVS and CDR2 is FQNEAQ. CDR3 in DNA: TGTGCCAGCAGCTTTAGCCAGTTAACTAATGAAAAACTGTTTTTT. It translates to CASSFSQLTNEKLFF.

This clonotype is termed medium-sized. The V call is TRBV18, the J call TRBJ1-6; no clear D gene. The CDR3 runs 13 residues. Trimming took 5 bases from V and 5 from J, leaving 7 bases between them. CDR1 is KGHSH and CDR2 is LQKENI in the germline V gene. The CDR3: CASSTVNNSPLHF. The CDR3 DNA follows: TGTGCCAGCTCAACAGTTAATAATTCACCCCTCCACTTT. The full variable domain, in which reference TRBV18 and TRBJ1-6 provide the parts outside the CDR3, is NAGVMQNPRHLVRRRGQEARLRCSPMKGHSHVYWYRQLPEEGLKFMVYLQKENIIDESGMPKERFSAEFPKEGPSILRIQQVVRGDSAAYFCASSTVNNSPLHFGNGTRLTVT.

Within the sample, this clonotype is large. The rearrangement joins TRBV4-3 to TRBJ2-6, with unresolved D. Looked up from germline, CDR1 is LGHNA and CDR2 is YSLEER. CDR3 size: 15 residues. V shed 4 bases and J shed 3 bases, with 10 bases lying between them. CDR3 sequence reads: CASSPTSGGANVLTF. The CDR3 DNA sequence: TGCGCCAGCAGCCCAACTTCCGGTGGGGCCAACGTCCTGACTTTC.

By share, this clonotype counts as medium-sized. The chain has TRBV10-3 and TRBJ2-3; 7 bases match TRBD1. The CDR3 totals 15 residues. Germline trimming cut 2 bases from V and 1 base from J; bases unmatched to any gene: 3. Germline CDR1 ENHRY, CDR2 SYGVKD. CDR3 amino acids: CAISEGQGGTDTQYF. The CDR3 DNA reads as TGTGCCATCAGTGAGGGGCAGGGGGGCACAGATACGCAGTATTTT.

By sample share, this clonotype is medium-sized (0.01 to 0.1%). The V call is TRBV24-1, the J call TRBJ2-3; the match to TRBD1 covers 7 bases. CDR3 length equals 19 residues. V shed 2 bases, J shed 3 bases, and the junction held 16 bases outside the gene matches. The germline CDR1 and CDR2 sequences are KGHDR and SFDVKD. The CDR3 is CATSDSGTEFRQSTDTQYF. The CDR3 DNA is TGTGCCACCAGTGATTCCGGGACAGAGTTTCGACAAAGTACAGATACGCAGTATTTT.

This clonotype was recorded at least ten times. V is TRBV4-3 and J is TRBJ2-6, with D uncertain. Germline assignment: CDR1 LGHNA and CDR2 YSLEER. CDR3 length: 17 residues. The germline V and J ends were trimmed by 0 bases and 3 bases, with 12 bases remaining between them. CDR3 sequence (DNA): TGCGCCAGCAGCCAAGATACACGGGCCGTTGGGGCCAACGTCCTGACTTTC. Amino acid sequence: CASSQDTRAVGANVLTF.

The chain links TRBV7-8 to TRBJ1-4; TRBD1 might be the D (6 bases). The germline V gene encodes CDR1 SGHVS and CDR2 FQNEAQ. The CDR3 runs 12 residues. V was shortened by 3 bases and J by 11 bases, with 10 bases between the two germline ends. The CDR3 coding sequence is TGTGCCAGCAGCTTTGTCCAGGGGAAACTGTTTTTT. Translated, it gives CASSFVQGKLFF.

This clonotype rates as large (0.1 to 1%). The gene calls are TRBV2 and TRBJ2-3; D is ambiguous. Between the trimmed V and J ends, which lost 7 bases and 2 bases, there was a span of 16 bases. Germline V CDR1 and CDR2: SNHLY, FYNNEI. The CDR3 is made up of 15 amino acids. CDR3 residues: CASIKGLGYTDTQYF. The CDR3 DNA sequence: TGTGCCAGCATAAAAGGGCTTGGTTACACAGATACGCAGTATTTT.

There are many counts of this clonotype. The chain couples TRBV7-2 to TRBJ1-2; unclear D gene. V was trimmed by 5 bases and J by 6 bases, leaving 13 bases between them. The CDR3 is made up of 13 amino acids. Germline V CDR1 and CDR2: SGHTA, FQGNSA. Here the CDR3 DNA reads TGTGCCAGCAGCGGCACAGCGAGGGATGGCTACACCTTC. Its protein product is CASSGTARDGYTF.